This TCR beta chain appears in the sequencing data of a study of shared T cell receptors in the human thymus. Clones were read by immunoSEQ multiplex PCR, and TCRdb kept only the in-frame ones, dropping some. The data show hundreds of thousands of clones, more than 70% seen once. The CDR3 consists of 15 residues. CDR1 and CDR2 (germline): ENHRY, SYGVKD. Trimming took 2 bases from V and 6 from J, leaving 14 bases between them. These data were also reused for a study on human thymus T cells. That study reports: All donors were healthy Finnish infants who were undergoing corrective surgery to treat congenital heart defects. Thymus specimens were resections from corrective heart surgery. Gene usage for V and J segments appeared biased in thymic and blood repertoires. In unrelated individuals, thymic repertoires overlapped highly, according to related research.

The TCR was taken from a boy in the first two years of life with a congenital heart defect. The specimen was thymocytes. The chain is built from TRBV10-3 and TRBJ2-1; tentative D call: TRBD1 (5 bases). DNA of the CDR3: TGTGCCATCAGTGAGGGGCAGGGTGGTCGCAATGAGCAGTTCTTC. Protein product: CAISEGQGGRNEQFF.